This T cell receptor beta chain was captured by sequencing in a study of T cell responses to AZD1222 COVID-19 vaccine. In the study overall: Pooled in the analysis were second doses at about 4 or about 12 weeks. General observations from the study: Just a handful of people given AZD1222 tested seropositive at baseline. An increase in Spike-specific TCR breadth and depth was observed after two AZD1222 doses. Most donors were white British and more were female, and clonal diversity was possibly underestimated.

Assay: immunoSEQ multiplex PCR; the TCRdb copy retains only in-frame clones and omits some. The sample carries 240,000 or so clones, just over 90% recorded once. The junction had 7 bases not matched to a gene; V was cut back by 6 bases and J by 7 bases. CDR1 and CDR2 from the germline V gene are LNHDA and SQIVND (reference sequence). The CDR3 length is 14 residues. Notes on this clone: Antigen: not known.

The receptor was isolated from an adult in good health. The sample consisted of peripheral blood, taken on day 0 of AZD1222 vaccination. The V and J genes are TRBV19 and TRBJ2-2; 8 positions match TRBD2. In nucleotides, the CDR3 is TGTGCCAGTAGCCCCCCCGGGGGGGTCGGGGAGCTGTTTTTT. The encoded protein is CASSPPGGVGELFF.